This entry concerns a single T cell receptor beta chain. What it binds is unknown. This sample was included in a study of graft-versus-host responses after intestinal transplantation. The assay was immunoSEQ multiplex PCR, and TCRdb's table has in-frame clones only and misses some. This sample carries more than 60,000 clones, 80% to 95% of them seen once, and the ten largest clones take about 1.3%. The germline V gene has CDR1 ENHRY and CDR2 SYGVKD. Trimming cost V 2 bases and J 4 bases; bases outside gene matches: 0. The CDR3 has 13 residues. Study-level points and caveats: Allograft graft-versus-host to host-versus-graft clonal ratios ran high in patients with graft-donor T cell macrochimerism.

The sequence came from a human donor who received an intestinal transplant. The input for sequencing was unstimulated CD8+ T cells sorted from spleen or lymph node cells, taken before intestinal transplant. J is TRBJ1-1 and V is TRBV10-3; TRBD1 aligns across 8 bases. CDR3 in DNA: TGTGCCATCAGTGAGACAGGGGGCACTGAAGCTTTCTTT. It translates to CAISETGGTEAFF.